This entry lists 6 T cell receptor beta chains sequenced from one sample in a study of cytomegalovirus exposure and HLA in healthy donors. Researchers ran the PCR with 60 Vbeta and 13 Jbeta primers. Assay: immunoSEQ multiplex PCR; the TCRdb copy retains only in-frame clones and omits some. The profile shows 150,000 to 200,000 clones, roughly 80% of them singletons. Sequenced: PBMCs. These TCRs come from a woman aged 40 to 50 in good health and CMV-seropositive.

This rearrangement joins TRBV28 to TRBJ2-1; the D gene is possibly TRBD2 (6 bases). The germline V and J ends were trimmed by 6 bases and 10 bases, with 19 bases remaining between them. Looked up from germline, CDR1 is MDHEN and CDR2 is SYDVKM. CDR3 length: 14 amino acids. CDR3 sequence reads: CASSQVRERIEQFF. CDR3 in DNA: TGTGCCAGCAGCCAAGTACGGGAGAGGATAGAGCAGTTCTTC.

For this clone: One end of the junction fails to match germline, which may point to a read error. The J gene is TRBJ2-1, the V gene TRBV5-4; 7 positions agree with TRBD2. This CDR3 spans 13 amino acids. The germline V gene has CDR1 SGHNT and CDR2 YYREEE (reference sequence). The CDR3 sequence is CVSSPAGNNEQFF. For the CDR3, the DNA is TGTGTCAGCAGCCCAGCGGGAAACAATGAGCAGTTCTTC.

The chain employs TRBV27 and TRBJ2-5; 11 nucleotides align to TRBD2. With the DNA end fitting TRBJ2-7 better, the J assignment may be wrong. The length of the CDR3 is 15 residues. Germline-derived CDR1 and CDR2 are MNHEY and SMNVEV (reference sequence). The CDR3 DNA reads TGTGCCAGCAGTTTAAGACTAGCGGGATTCTACGAGCAGTACTTC. It encodes CASSLRLAGFYEQYF.

This clone occurred a few times. The chain recombines TRBV7-2 with TRBJ1-1, with D tentatively TRBD1 (5 bases). The CDR3 covers 14 residues. The V gene's germline CDR1 is SGHTA and CDR2 FQGNSA. V lost 1 base and J lost 4, with 10 bases in between. This CDR3 reads CASSLDGGFTEAFF. The CDR3 DNA reads TGTGCCAGCAGCTTAGATGGGGGGTTCACTGAAGCTTTCTTT.

The J gene is TRBJ1-1, the V gene TRBV14, with D perhaps TRBD1 (6 bases). The V gene lost 4 bases and the J gene lost 3 bases, with 9 bases spanning the gap. CDR1 SGHDN and CDR2 FVKESK come from the germline V gene. The CDR3 spans 13 residues. This chain's CDR3 is CASSLQGYTEAFF. The CDR3 nucleotides are TGTGCCAGCAGCCTACAGGGTTACACTGAAGCTTTCTTT.

In this sample, this clone turned up once. The chain joins TRBV5-1 to TRBJ2-5, with D perhaps matching TRBD2 (6 bases). CDR1 and CDR2 from the germline V gene are SGHRS and YFSETQ. The V end lost 4 bases, the J end lost 4 bases, and 17 bases lay between the germline ends. This CDR3 is built from 15 residues. CDR3 protein: CASSPLGVGGETQYF. DNA of the CDR3: TGCGCCAGCAGCCCCCTAGGTGTGGGAGGAGAGACCCAGTACTTC.